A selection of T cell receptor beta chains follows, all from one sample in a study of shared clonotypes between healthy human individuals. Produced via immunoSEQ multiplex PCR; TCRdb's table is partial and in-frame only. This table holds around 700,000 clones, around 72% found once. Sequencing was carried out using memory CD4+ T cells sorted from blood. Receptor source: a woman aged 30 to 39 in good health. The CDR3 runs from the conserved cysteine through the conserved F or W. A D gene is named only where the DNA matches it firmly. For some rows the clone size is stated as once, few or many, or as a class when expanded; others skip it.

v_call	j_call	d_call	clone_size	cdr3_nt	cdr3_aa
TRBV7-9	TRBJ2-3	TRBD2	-	TGTGCCAGCAGGCCACCTCTAGCGGAGGAACTCACAGATACGCAGTATTTT	CASRPPLAEELTDTQYF
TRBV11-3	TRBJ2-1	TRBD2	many	TGTGCCAGCAGCTTAGGGACTAGCCCGACGGCTGAGCAGTTCTTC	CASSLGTSPTAEQFF
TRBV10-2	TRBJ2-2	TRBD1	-	TGCGCCAGCTGGGACAGGGCGAACACCGGGGAGCTGTTTTTT	CASWDRANTGELFF
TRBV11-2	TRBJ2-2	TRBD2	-	TGTGCCAGCAGCTTAGATAGGACGGGAGGGCCGACCGGGGAGCTGTTTTTT	CASSLDRTGGPTGELFF
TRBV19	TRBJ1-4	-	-	TGTGCCAGTAAGAATAACCCAACGACTAATGAAAAACTGTTTTTT	CASKNNPTTNEKLFF
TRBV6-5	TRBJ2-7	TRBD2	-	TGTGCCAGCAGCGAACTAGCGGGGCCCTACGAGCAGTACTTC	CASSELAGPYEQYF
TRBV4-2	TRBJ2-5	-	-	TGTGCCAGCAGCCAACCTGGACCATTTGGGGGGAAGACCCAGTACTTC	CASSQPGPFGGKTQYF
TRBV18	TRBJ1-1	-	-	TGTGCCAGCTCACCATTGAAGGGGAACACTGAAGCTTTCTTT	CASSPLKGNTEAFF
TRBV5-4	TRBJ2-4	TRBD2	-	TGTGCCAGCAGCTCTGGACTAGCGTTAGCCAAAAACATTCAGTACTTC	CASSSGLALAKNIQYF
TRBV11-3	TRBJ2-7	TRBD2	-	TGTGCCAGCAGCCGTAGCGGGAGCTTCAACGAGCAGTACTTC	CASSRSGSFNEQYF
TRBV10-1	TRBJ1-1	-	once	TGCGCCAGCAGTGAGCCGGGACATAGAGCTTTCTTT	CASSEPGHRAFF
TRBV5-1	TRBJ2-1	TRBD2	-	TGCGCCAGCAGCTTGGTGGGACTAGCGGGAGGGGGCTCCTACAATGAGCAGTTCTTC	CASSLVGLAGGGSYNEQFF
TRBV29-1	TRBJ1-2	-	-	TGCAGCGTTGTTAGGGAGACAGTTAACTATGGCTACACCTTC	CSVVRETVNYGYTF
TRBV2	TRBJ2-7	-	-	TGTGCCAGCAGGGGTGCGAGCCTATCCTACGAGCAGTACTTC	CASRGASLSYEQYF
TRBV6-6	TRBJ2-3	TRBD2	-	TGTGCCAGCAGTTATGGGCACGGGGGGGATACGCAGTATTTT	CASSYGHGGDTQYF
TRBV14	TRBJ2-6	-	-	TGTGCCAGCAGCCAACATACCAACCGTGGTGGGGCCAACGTCCTGACTTTC	CASSQHTNRGGANVLTF
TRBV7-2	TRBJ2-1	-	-	TGTGCCAGCAGCCAAGTTTTGGGATACAATGAGCAGTTCTTC	CASSQVLGYNEQFF
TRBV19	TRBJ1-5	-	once	TGTGCCAGTACCGCGGGGGCGGTTTATCAGCCCCAGCATTTT	CASTAGAVYQPQHF
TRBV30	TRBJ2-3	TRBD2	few	TGTGCCTGGAGGACTAGCGGATCCACAGATACGCAGTATTTT	CAWRTSGSTDTQYF
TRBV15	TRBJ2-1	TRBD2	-	TGTGCCACCAGTGGCGGGAGGGTCCCAAATGAGCAGTTCTTC	CATSGGRVPNEQFF
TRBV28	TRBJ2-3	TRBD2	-	TGTGCCAGCAGTCCCTTGCGTAGGGAGGGCGTAAATACGCAGTATTTT	CASSPLRREGVNTQYF
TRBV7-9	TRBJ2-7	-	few	TGTGCCAGCATTGGAAAGGGGCGCTCCTACGAGCAGTACTTC	CASIGKGRSYEQYF
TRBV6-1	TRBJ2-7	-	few	TGTGCCAGCAGTATAGCGGAAGGCTCCTACGAGCAGTACTTC	CASSIAEGSYEQYF
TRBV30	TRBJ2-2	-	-	TGTGCCTGGAGACAGCCGGGACTGACGCCCGGGGAGCTGTTTTTT	CAWRQPGLTPGELFF
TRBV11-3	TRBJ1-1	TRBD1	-	TGTGCCAGCAGCGATACAGGGGGCACGGTGGCTGAAGCTTTCTTT	CASSDTGGTVAEAFF
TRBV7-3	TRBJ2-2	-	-	TGTGCCAGCAGCTTAACGTCAGGGTTTGGCACCGGGGAGCTGTTTTTT	CASSLTSGFGTGELFF